These 26 T cell receptor beta chains share one sample of origin, sequenced in a study of blood T cell repertoires in COVID-19. Produced via immunoSEQ multiplex PCR; TCRdb's table is partial and in-frame only. The repertoire holds 150,000 to 200,000 clones, with over 80% as singletons. Sequenced: peripheral blood. Every receptor here comes from a woman in her 70s with COVID-19, enrolled during active disease.

The rearrangement links TRBV18 to TRBJ1-5, with a tentative D call TRBD1 (5 bases). Germline V gene sequence: CDR1 KGHSH, CDR2 LQKENI. CDR3 size: 18 residues. The V and J ends lost 2 bases and 4 bases respectively, with 21 bases between them. DNA for the CDR3: TGTGCCAGCTCACCAGGGGCAGGGATTGGGGGGTTGAATCAGCCCCAGCATTTT. Its translation: CASSPGAGIGGLNQPQHF.

The genes are TRBV7-3 and TRBJ2-3; 8 nucleotides line up with TRBD1. Germline V gene sequence: CDR1 SGHTA, CDR2 FQGTGA. Trimming at V came to 6 bases and at J to 0 bases, leaving 5 bases not matched to a gene. The CDR3 runs to 15 residues. This CDR3 reads CASRQTGASTDTQYF. The DNA for the CDR3 is TGTGCCAGCAGACAGACAGGGGCTAGCACAGATACGCAGTATTTT.

The chain joins TRBV28 to TRBJ2-2; no clear D. The CDR3 length is 18 residues. The V end was cut by 3 bases, the J end by 0 bases, with 17 bases between. Per germline, CDR1 MDHEN and CDR2 SYDVKM. In DNA, the CDR3 is TGTGCCAGCAGTTTCCCCCCCCTGGGCAGACCGAACACCGGGGAGCTGTTTTTT. Translated: CASSFPPLGRPNTGELFF.

The rearrangement joins TRBV6-5 to TRBJ1-2, with 10 bases lining up with TRBD1. In germline, CDR1 is MNHEY, CDR2 SVGAGI. This CDR3 comprises 14 residues. The V segment lost 8 bases and the J segment 8 bases; nucleotides outside the gene matches: 11. The CDR3 sequence: CASSLGTGVSGYTF. In nucleotides, the CDR3 is TGTGCCAGCTCCCTCGGGACAGGGGTGTCCGGCTACACCTTC.

The chain joins TRBV3-1 (or the pseudogene TRBV3-2) to TRBJ2-7; 9 bases line up with TRBD2. The germline V gene has CDR1 LGHDT and CDR2 YNNKEL (reference sequence). V gave up 3 bases and J gave up 0 bases; unmatched junction bases: 0. This CDR3 comprises 14 residues. In nucleotides, the CDR3 is TGTGCCAGCAGCCATAGCGGGAGCTCCTACGAGCAGTACTTC. The encoded protein is CASSHSGSSYEQYF.

The rearrangement links TRBV7-2 to TRBJ1-3, with D unresolved. Looked up from germline, CDR1 is SGHTA and CDR2 is FQGNSA. V lost 1 base and J 2 bases, leaving 9 bases between the germline ends. The length of the CDR3 is 15 residues. CDR3 sequence reads: CASSLVSGAGNTIYF. The CDR3 DNA follows: TGTGCCAGCAGCTTAGTTTCCGGGGCTGGAAACACCATATATTTT.

This rearrangement joins TRBV3-1 (or the pseudogene TRBV3-2) to TRBJ1-4; no definite D call. The CDR3 covers 15 residues. Trimming took 4 bases from V and 7 from J, leaving 16 bases between them. Germline V lookup: CDR1 LGHDT, CDR2 YNNKEL (reference sequence). Here the CDR3 reads CASSPPRTRSEKLFF. The CDR3 DNA is TGTGCCAGCAGCCCTCCCCGTACTAGGAGTGAAAAACTGTTTTTT.

The rearrangement joins TRBV5-1 to TRBJ1-2; D remains unclear. Trimming stripped 6 bases from V and 1 base from J, with 7 bases between. Germline-derived CDR1 and CDR2 are SGHRS and YFSETQ. The CDR3 runs 12 residues. The CDR3 DNA reads TGCGCCAGCACAGATATTAACTATGGCTACACCTTC. It codes for CASTDINYGYTF.

The chain uses TRBV5-1 and TRBJ1-1; no definite D call. Trimming stripped 1 base from V and 2 bases from J, with 6 bases between. The CDR3 runs to 13 residues. Germline loops: CDR1 SGHRS, CDR2 YFSETQ. This CDR3 reads CASSLRVNTEAFF. Here the CDR3 DNA reads TGCGCCAGCAGCTTGAGAGTTAACACTGAAGCTTTCTTT.

The V and J genes are TRBV11-2 and TRBJ2-7, with D maybe TRBD2 (7 bases). Looked up from germline, CDR1 is SGHAT and CDR2 is FQNNGV. The CDR3 runs to 15 residues. Trimming removed 0 bases from V and 2 bases from J, with 11 bases in between. This chain's CDR3 is CASSLERGRAYEQYF. The CDR3 coding sequence is TGTGCCAGCAGCTTAGAAAGGGGGAGGGCCTACGAGCAGTACTTC.

J is TRBJ2-3 and V is TRBV5-5; D is possibly TRBD2 (6 bases). Germline V CDR1 and CDR2: SGHKS, YYEKEE (reference sequence). The CDR3 has 15 amino acids. V lost 1 base to trimming and J lost 2 bases, with 11 bases between them. In DNA form, the CDR3 reads TGTGCCAGCAGCTTGAAGGCGGGAACCACAGATACGCAGTATTTT. It translates to CASSLKAGTTDTQYF.

The V gene is TRBV12-2, the J gene TRBJ2-4; no DNA check was done on the table's D call, TRBD1. TRBV12-2 is tagged as a pseudogene. The CDR3 has 15 amino acids. This chain's CDR3 is CASRTGDSSKNIQYF. The CDR3 coding sequence is TGTGCAAGTCGCACTGGGGACAGTTCCAAAAACATTCAGTACTTC.

J is TRBJ1-5 and V is TRBV29-1, with 7 bases that match TRBD1. The CDR3 loop spans 13 amino acids. CDR1 SQVTM and CDR2 ANQGSEA come from the germline V gene. V gave up 4 bases and J gave up 3 bases; unmatched junction bases: 3. Here the CDR3 reads CSVAGGYNQPQHF. The CDR3 coding sequence is TGCAGCGTTGCAGGGGGTTACAATCAGCCCCAGCATTTT.

This clone was found a few times. J is TRBJ1-3 and V is TRBV5-6, with D possibly being TRBD1 (6 bases). With 4 bases removed from V and 1 base from J, the gap between germline ends came to 15 bases. Per germline, CDR1 SGHDT and CDR2 YYEEEE. CDR3 length: 16 amino acids. CDR3 bases: TGTGCCAGCAGCCGCCCTACAGGGTCGTCTGGAAACACCATATATTTT. Its protein product is CASSRPTGSSGNTIYF.

The chain combines TRBV5-6 with TRBJ1-3; no definite D call. The CDR3 loop spans 16 amino acids. V lost 0 bases to trimming and J lost 2 bases, with 12 bases between them. The V gene's germline CDR1 is SGHDT and CDR2 YYEEEE. This CDR3 is CASSLAATQAGNTIYF. The CDR3 coding sequence is TGTGCCAGCAGCTTGGCGGCGACACAAGCTGGAAACACCATATATTTT.

The chain combines TRBV5-1 with TRBJ1-2, with D possibly being TRBD1 (6 bases). V was pared by 0 bases and J by 7 bases, with 13 bases between. The germline CDR1 and CDR2 sequences are SGHRS and YFSETQ. This CDR3 comprises 14 residues. DNA for the CDR3: TGCGCCAGCAGCTTGGAGGACAGTCGAGCTGGCTACACCTTC. This translates into CASSLEDSRAGYTF. Supplemented by reference TRBV5-1 and TRBJ1-2, the full variable domain reads KAGVTQTPRYLIKTRGQQVTLSCSPISGHRSVSWYQQTPGQGLQFLFEYFSETQRNKGNFPGRFSGRQFSNSRSEMNVSTLELGDSALYLCASSLEDSRAGYTFGSGTRLTVV.

V gene TRBV5-1 combines with J gene TRBJ2-2; 10 nucleotides match TRBD2. The CDR3 runs to 17 residues. Looked up from germline, CDR1 is SGHRS and CDR2 is YFSETQ. The trim removed 0 bases at V and 7 bases at J, leaving 9 bases unmatched. CDR3 sequence (DNA): TGCGCCAGCAGCTTGGGTCCTAGCGGGAGTGGTGTCGGGGAGCTGTTTTTT. It codes for CASSLGPSGSGVGELFF.

The chain couples TRBV28 to TRBJ1-1, with 7 bases that match TRBD1. J was trimmed by 1 base and V by 5 bases; bases with no gene match: 4. Germline-derived CDR1 and CDR2 are MDHEN and SYDVKM. CDR3 length equals 14 residues. The CDR3 DNA is TGTGCCAGCAGTGTTTGGACAGGGAACACTGAAGCTTTCTTT. Protein: CASSVWTGNTEAFF.

The chain recombines TRBV2 with TRBJ2-3; D is undetermined. This CDR3 has 12 amino acids. Germline V gene data show CDR1 as SNHLY and CDR2 as FYNNEI. V was cut by 6 bases and J by 2 bases, with 6 bases left in between. CDR3 sequence (DNA): TGTGCCAGCAGGGAGAACACAGATACGCAGTATTTT. Translated: CASRENTDTQYF.

The chain employs TRBV7-8 and TRBJ2-2, with 7 bases matching TRBD2. From germline, CDR1 is SGHVS and CDR2 FQNEAQ. The CDR3 runs 16 residues. With 4 bases clipped from V and 6 bases from J, the junction kept 11 bases outside the gene matches. The CDR3 here is CASSSRTRTSPGELFF. For the CDR3, the DNA is TGTGCCAGCAGCTCACGGACTAGGACGAGCCCCGGGGAGCTGTTTTTT. The variable domain in full, with the rest retrieved from reference TRBV7-8 and TRBJ2-2, is GAGVSQSPRYKVAKRGQDVALRCDPISGHVSLFWYQQALGQGPEFLTYFQNEAQLDKSGLPSDRFFAERPEGSVSTLKIQRTQQEDSAVYLCASSSRTRTSPGELFFGEGSRLTVL.

The chain is built from TRBV2 and TRBJ2-2; 7 bases fit TRBD1. V shed 3 bases, J shed 7 bases, and the junction held 5 bases outside the gene matches. There are 14 residues in the CDR3. Germline V gives CDR1 SNHLY, CDR2 FYNNEI. The CDR3 sequence is CASSEAGGRGELFF. The DNA for the CDR3 is TGTGCCAGCAGTGAGGCAGGGGGTCGCGGGGAGCTGTTTTTT.

This sequence joins TRBV28 and TRBJ2-3, with TRBD2 matching 9 bases. The germline V gene has CDR1 MDHEN and CDR2 SYDVKM. The CDR3 extends over 15 amino acids. Losses at the gene ends were 8 bases for V and 1 base for J; bases not matched to a gene: 7. CDR3: CASWRLAGRTDTQYF. The CDR3 DNA follows: TGTGCCAGCTGGCGGCTAGCGGGACGCACAGATACGCAGTATTTT.

The V and J genes are TRBV27 and TRBJ2-2; 10 bases are shared with TRBD1. The CDR3 contains 17 residues. CDR1 MNHEY and CDR2 SMNVEV come from the germline V gene (reference sequence). V gave up 5 bases and J gave up 3 bases; unmatched junction bases: 9. CDR3 amino acids: CASSPRLGTGDTGELFF. Written as DNA, the CDR3 is TGTGCCAGCAGTCCTAGGTTGGGGACAGGGGACACCGGGGAGCTGTTTTTT.

This chain joins TRBV27 and TRBJ2-3, with D tentatively TRBD2 (6 bases). V was trimmed by 8 bases and J by 7 bases, leaving 22 bases between them. The CDR3 length is 15 residues. Germline CDR1 reads MNHEY; CDR2 reads SMNVEV (reference sequence). CDR3 nucleotide sequence: TGTGCCAGCTTTGAGAGCGGGCGCCCCACCAATACGCAGTATTTT. Translating it yields CASFESGRPTNTQYF.

The rearrangement joins TRBV5-1 to TRBJ2-3; 8 positions match TRBD2. The germline V gene has CDR1 SGHRS and CDR2 YFSETQ. Trimming took 2 bases from V and 6 from J; bases not matched to a gene: 8. The CDR3 has 15 amino acids. The chain's CDR3 is CASSFGLADADTQYF. The CDR3 nucleotides are TGCGCCAGCAGCTTTGGACTAGCTGATGCGGATACGCAGTATTTT.

This chain's CDR3 is CATADRDRSTDTQYF. The CDR3 DNA is TGTGCCACCGCGGACCGGGACAGAAGCACAGATACGCAGTATTTT. The chain carries TRBV15 and TRBJ2-3; 7 nucleotides match TRBD1. This CDR3 has 15 residues. CDR1 and CDR2 (germline): LNHNV, YYDKDF (reference sequence). The V gene end was trimmed by 8 bases and the J gene end by 0 bases; junction bases not matched to a gene: 8.